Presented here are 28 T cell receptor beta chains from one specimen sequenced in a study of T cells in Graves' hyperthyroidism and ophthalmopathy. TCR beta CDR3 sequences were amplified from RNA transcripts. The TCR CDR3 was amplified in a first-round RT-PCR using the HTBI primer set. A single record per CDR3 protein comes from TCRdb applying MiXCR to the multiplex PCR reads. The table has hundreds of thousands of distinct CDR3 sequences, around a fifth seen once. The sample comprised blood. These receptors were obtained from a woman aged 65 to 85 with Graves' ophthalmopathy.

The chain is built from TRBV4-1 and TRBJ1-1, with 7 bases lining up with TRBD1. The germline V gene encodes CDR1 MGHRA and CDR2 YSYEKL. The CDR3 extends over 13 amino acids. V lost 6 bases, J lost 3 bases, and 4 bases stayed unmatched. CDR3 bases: TGCGCCAGCAGACGCACAGGGGACACTGAAGCTTTCTTT. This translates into CASRRTGDTEAFF.

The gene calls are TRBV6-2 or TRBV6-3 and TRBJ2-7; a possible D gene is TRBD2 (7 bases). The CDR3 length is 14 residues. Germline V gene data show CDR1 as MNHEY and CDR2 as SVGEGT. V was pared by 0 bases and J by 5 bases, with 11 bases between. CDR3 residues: CASSYSQGRDEQYF. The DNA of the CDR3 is TGTGCCAGCAGTTACTCGCAGGGGAGGGACGAGCAGTACTTC.

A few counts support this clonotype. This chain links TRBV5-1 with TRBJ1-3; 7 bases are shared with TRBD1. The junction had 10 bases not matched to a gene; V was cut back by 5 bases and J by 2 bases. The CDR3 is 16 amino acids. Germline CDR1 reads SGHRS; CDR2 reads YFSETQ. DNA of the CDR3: TGCGCCAGCAGACCGGGGCAGGGGGAAACTGGAAACACCATATATTTT. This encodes CASRPGQGETGNTIYF.

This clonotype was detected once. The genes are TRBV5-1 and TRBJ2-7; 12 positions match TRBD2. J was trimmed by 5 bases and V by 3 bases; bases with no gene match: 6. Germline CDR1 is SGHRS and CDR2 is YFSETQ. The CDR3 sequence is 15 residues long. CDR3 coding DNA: TGCGCCAGCAGCTCGACTAGCGGGAGAACCCACGAGCAGTACTTC. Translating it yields CASSSTSGRTHEQYF.

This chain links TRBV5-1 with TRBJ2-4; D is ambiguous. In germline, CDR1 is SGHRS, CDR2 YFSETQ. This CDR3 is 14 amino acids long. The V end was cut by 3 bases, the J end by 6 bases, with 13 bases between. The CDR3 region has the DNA TGCGCCAGCAGCTGGACGGTAGAAGGAAACATTCAGTACTTC. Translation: CASSWTVEGNIQYF. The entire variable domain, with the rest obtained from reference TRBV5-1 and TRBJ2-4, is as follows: KAGVTQTPRYLIKTRGQQVTLSCSPISGHRSVSWYQQTPGQGLQFLFEYFSETQRNKGNFPGRFSGRQFSNSRSEMNVSTLELGDSALYLCASSWTVEGNIQYFGAGTRLSVL.

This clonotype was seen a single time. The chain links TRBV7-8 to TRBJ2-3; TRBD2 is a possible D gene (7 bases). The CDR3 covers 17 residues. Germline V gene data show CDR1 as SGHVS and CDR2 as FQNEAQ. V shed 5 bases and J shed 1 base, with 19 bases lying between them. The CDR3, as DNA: TGTGCCAGCAGCCCTAGGGGGGGGGCGCGTGGCACAGATACGCAGTATTTT. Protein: CASSPRGGARGTDTQYF.

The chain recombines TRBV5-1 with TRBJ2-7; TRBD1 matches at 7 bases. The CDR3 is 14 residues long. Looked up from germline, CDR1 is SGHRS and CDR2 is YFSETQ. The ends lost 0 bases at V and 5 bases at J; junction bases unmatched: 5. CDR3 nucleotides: TGCGCCAGCAGCTTGGGACAGGGTCTCAACGAGCAGTACTTC. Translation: CASSLGQGLNEQYF.

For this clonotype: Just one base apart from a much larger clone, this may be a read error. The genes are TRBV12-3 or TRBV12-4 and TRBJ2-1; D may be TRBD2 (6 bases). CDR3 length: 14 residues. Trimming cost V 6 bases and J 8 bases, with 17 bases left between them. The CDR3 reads CASSGRESYDEQFF. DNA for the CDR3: TGTGCCAGCAGCGGCCGGGAGAGTTACGATGAGCAGTTCTTC.

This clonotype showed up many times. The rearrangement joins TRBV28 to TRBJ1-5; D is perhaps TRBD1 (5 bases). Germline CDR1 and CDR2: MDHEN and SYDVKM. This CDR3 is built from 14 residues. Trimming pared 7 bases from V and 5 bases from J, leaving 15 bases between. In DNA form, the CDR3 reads TGTGCCAGCAACACGGGAGGGACCCATCAGCCCCAGCATTTT. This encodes CASNTGGTHQPQHF.

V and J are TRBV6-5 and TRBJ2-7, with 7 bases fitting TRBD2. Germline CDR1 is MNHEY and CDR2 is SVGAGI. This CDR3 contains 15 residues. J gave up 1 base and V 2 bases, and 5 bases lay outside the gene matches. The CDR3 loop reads CASSYRLAESYEQYF. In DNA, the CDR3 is TGTGCCAGCAGTTACAGGCTAGCGGAATCCTACGAGCAGTACTTC.

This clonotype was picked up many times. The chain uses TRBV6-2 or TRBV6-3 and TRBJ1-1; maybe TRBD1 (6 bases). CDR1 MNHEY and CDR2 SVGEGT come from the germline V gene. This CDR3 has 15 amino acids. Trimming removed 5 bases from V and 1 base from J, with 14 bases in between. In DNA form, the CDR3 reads TGTGCCAGCAGTCGTCCGGGGGCGGGGAACACTGAAGCTTTCTTT. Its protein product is CASSRPGAGNTEAFF.

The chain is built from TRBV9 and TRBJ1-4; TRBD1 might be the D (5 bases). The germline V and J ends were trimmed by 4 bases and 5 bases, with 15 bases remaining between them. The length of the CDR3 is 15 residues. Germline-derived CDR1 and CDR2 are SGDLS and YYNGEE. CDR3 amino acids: CASSPMGQRNEKLFF. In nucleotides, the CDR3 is TGTGCCAGCAGCCCGATGGGGCAAAGGAATGAAAAACTGTTTTTT.

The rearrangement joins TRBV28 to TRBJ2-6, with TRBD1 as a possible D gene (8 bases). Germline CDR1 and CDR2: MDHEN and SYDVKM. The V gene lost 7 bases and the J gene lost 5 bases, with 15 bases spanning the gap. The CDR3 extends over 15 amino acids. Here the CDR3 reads CASTTGGARANVLTF. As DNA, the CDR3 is TGTGCCAGCACTACAGGGGGGGCTAGGGCCAACGTCCTGACTTTC.

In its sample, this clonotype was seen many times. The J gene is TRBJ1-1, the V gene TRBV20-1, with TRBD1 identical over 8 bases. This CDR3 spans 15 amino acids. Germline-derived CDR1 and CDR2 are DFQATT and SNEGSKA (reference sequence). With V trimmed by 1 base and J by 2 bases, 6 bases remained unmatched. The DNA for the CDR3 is TGCAGTGCTAGAGTAATGGGACAGGCCAACACTGAAGCTTTCTTT. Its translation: CSARVMGQANTEAFF.

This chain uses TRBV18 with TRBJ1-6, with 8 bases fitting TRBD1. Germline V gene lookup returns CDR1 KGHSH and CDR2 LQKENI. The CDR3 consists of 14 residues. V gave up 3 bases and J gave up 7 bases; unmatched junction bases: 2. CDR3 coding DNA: TGTGCCAGCTCACCTGACAGGGGAAATTCACCCCTCCACTTT. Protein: CASSPDRGNSPLHF.

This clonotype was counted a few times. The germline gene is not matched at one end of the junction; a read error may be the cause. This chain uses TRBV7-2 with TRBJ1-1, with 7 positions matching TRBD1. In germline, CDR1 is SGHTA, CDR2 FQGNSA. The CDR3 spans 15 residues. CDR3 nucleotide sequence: TGTGCCAGCAGCTCAAGACAGGGAGTGAACACTGAAGCTTCCTTT. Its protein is CASSSRQGVNTEASF.

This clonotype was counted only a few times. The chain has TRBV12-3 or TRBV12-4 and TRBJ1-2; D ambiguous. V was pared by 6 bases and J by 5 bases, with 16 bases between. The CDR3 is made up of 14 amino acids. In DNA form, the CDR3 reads TGTGCCAGCAGCTTGGGGAGCGAGGAATATGGCTACACCTTC. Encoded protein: CASSLGSEEYGYTF.

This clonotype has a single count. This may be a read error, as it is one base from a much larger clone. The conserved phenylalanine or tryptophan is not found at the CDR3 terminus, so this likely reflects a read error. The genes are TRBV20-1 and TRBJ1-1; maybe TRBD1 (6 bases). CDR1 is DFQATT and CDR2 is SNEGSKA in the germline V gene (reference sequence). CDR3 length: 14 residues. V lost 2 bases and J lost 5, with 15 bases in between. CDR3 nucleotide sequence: TGCAGTGCTAGAACTCGACAGGCTGCTACTGAAGCTTTCCTT. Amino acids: CSARTRQAATEAFL.

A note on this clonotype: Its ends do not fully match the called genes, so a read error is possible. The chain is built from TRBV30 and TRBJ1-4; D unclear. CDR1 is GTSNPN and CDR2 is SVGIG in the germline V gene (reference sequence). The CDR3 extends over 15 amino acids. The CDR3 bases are TGTGCCTGGAGTGTAGGGCTTTCAACTAATGAAAAACTGTTCTTT. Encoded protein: CAWSVGLSTNEKLFF.

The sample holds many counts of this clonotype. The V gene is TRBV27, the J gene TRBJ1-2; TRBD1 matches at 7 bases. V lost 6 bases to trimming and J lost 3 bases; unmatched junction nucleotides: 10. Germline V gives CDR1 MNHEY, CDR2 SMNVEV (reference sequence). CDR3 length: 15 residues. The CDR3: CASSLGYRGHYGYTF. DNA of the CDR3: TGTGCCAGCAGCCTCGGCTACAGGGGACACTATGGCTACACCTTC.

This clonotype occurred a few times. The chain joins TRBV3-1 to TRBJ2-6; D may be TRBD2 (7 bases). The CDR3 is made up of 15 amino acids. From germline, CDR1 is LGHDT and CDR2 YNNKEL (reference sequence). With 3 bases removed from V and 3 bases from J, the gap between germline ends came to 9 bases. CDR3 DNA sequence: TGTGCCAGCAGCCAGCGGGGGCTTGGGGCCAACGTCCTGACTTTC. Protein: CASSQRGLGANVLTF.

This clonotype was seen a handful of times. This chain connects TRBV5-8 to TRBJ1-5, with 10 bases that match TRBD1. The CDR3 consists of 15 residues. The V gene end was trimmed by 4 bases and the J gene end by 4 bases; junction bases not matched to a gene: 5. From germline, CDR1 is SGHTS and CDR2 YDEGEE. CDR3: CASSHGQGENQPQHF. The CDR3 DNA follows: TGTGCCAGCAGCCACGGACAGGGGGAAAATCAGCCCCAGCATTTT.

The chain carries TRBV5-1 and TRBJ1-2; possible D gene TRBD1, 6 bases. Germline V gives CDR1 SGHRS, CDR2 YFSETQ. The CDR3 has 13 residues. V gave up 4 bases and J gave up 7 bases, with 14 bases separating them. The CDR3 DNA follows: TGCGCCAGCAGCCTGGGGGCTGTTGGTGGCTACACCTTC. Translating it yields CASSLGAVGGYTF. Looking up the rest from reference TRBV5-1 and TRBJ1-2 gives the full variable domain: KAGVTQTPRYLIKTRGQQVTLSCSPISGHRSVSWYQQTPGQGLQFLFEYFSETQRNKGNFPGRFSGRQFSNSRSEMNVSTLELGDSALYLCASSLGAVGGYTFGSGTRLTVV.

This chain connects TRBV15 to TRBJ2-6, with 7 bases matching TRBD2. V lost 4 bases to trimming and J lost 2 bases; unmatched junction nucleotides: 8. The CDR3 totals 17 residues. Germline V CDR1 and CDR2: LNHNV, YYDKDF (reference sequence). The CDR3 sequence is CATSTGEGIAGANVLTF. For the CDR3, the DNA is TGTGCCACCAGCACTGGGGAGGGCATAGCTGGGGCCAACGTCCTGACTTTC.

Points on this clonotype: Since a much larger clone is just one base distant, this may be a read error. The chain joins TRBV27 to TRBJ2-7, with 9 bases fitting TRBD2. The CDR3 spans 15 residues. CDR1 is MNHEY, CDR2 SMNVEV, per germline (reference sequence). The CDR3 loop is CAGSFATSGPYEQYF. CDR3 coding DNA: TGTGCCGGCAGTTTCGCGACTAGCGGTCCCTACGAGCAGTACTTC.

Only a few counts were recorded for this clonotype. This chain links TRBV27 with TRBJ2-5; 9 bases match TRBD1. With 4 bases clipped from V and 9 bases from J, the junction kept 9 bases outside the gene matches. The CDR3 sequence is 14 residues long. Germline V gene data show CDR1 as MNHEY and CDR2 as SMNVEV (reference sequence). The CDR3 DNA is TGTGCCAGCAGTTCCACGGACAGGGGTGGGCCCCAGTACTTC. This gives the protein CASSSTDRGGPQYF.

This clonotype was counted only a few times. The DNA for the CDR3 is TGCGCCAGCAGCCCGGGACAGGGTTTCGGGGAGCTGTTTTTT. This gives the protein CASSPGQGFGELFF. The rearrangement joins TRBV5-1 to TRBJ2-2, with 9 bases matching TRBD1. CDR3 length: 14 residues. Per the germline V gene, CDR1 is SGHRS and CDR2 is YFSETQ. Germline trimming cut 4 bases from V and 7 bases from J; bases unmatched to any gene: 5.

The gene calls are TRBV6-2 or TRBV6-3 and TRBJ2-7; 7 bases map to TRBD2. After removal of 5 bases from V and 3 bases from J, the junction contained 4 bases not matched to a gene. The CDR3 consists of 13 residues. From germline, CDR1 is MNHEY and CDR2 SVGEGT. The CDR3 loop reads CASSRTRGYEQYF. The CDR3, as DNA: TGTGCCAGCAGTCGGACTAGGGGCTACGAGCAGTACTTC.